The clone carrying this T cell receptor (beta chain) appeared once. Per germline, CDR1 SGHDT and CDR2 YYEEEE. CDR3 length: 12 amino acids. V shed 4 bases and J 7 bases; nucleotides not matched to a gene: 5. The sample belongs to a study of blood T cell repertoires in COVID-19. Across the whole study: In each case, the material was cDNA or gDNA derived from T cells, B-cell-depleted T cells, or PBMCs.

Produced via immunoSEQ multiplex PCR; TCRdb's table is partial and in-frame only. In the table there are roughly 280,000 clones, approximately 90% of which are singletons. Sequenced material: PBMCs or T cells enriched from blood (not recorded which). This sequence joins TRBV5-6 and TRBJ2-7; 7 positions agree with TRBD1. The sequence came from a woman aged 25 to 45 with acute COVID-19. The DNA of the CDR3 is TGTGCCAGCAGCGGTGGACAGGCGGAGCAGTACTTC. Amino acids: CASSGGQAEQYF.